The sequence of this T cell receptor (beta chain) was determined in a study of CD8+ T cells in alopecia areata. Trimming cost V 0 bases and J 2 bases, with 14 bases left between them. CDR3 size: 16 residues. CDR1 is GTSNPN and CDR2 is SVGIG in the germline V gene (reference sequence). The sequencing template was cDNA reverse transcribed from extracted RNA. TCRdb keeps only in-frame clones here, not all; method: immunoSEQ multiplex PCR. The data hold 110,000 to 150,000 clones, with more than 55% observed a single time. The sample taken for sequencing was CD8+ T cells sorted from blood. The chain combines TRBV30 with TRBJ2-1, with D perhaps TRBD2 (6 bases). This sequence originates from a human donor in good health. CDR3 coding DNA: TGTGCCTGGAGTGTACCAAGCCGCGGGGCCTACAATGAGCAGTTCTTC. Translation: CAWSVPSRGAYNEQFF.